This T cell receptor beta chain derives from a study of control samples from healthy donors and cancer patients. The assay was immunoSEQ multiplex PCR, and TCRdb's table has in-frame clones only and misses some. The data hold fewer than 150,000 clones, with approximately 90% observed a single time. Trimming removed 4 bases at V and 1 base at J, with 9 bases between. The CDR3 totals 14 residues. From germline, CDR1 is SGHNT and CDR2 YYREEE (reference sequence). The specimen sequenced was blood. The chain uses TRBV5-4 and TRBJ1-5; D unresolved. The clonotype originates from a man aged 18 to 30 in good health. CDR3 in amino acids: CASSVGMSNQPQHF. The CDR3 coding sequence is TGTGCCAGCAGCGTGGGGATGAGCAATCAGCCCCAGCATTTT. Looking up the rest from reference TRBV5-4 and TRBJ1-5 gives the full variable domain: ETGVTQSPTHLIKTRGQQVTLRCSSQSGHNTVSWYQQALGQGPQFIFQYYREEENGRGNFPPRFSGLQFPNYSSELNVNALELDDSALYLCASSVGMSNQPQHFGDGTRLSIL.